This T cell receptor beta chain was captured in a study of T cell changes during pregnancy in multiple sclerosis. On this clone: Distinct nucleotide sequences in the sample also encode this CDR3.

Profiled with immunoSEQ multiplex PCR; TCRdb holds only in-frame clones, not every one. The table includes tens of thousands of clones, roughly 90% detected once. Trimming cost V 4 bases and J 2 bases, with 8 bases left between them. Germline V gives CDR1 SNHLY, CDR2 FYNNEI. CDR3 size: 13 residues. This receptor was taken from a female donor in good health, enrolled as a control in a pregnancy study. The chain links TRBV2 to TRBJ1-2; D is perhaps TRBD1 (6 bases). The material was peripheral blood, obtained after pregnancy. CDR3 nucleotides: TGTGCCAGCAGTGGACAGGCAAACTATGGCTACACCTTC. Its translation: CASSGQANYGYTF.